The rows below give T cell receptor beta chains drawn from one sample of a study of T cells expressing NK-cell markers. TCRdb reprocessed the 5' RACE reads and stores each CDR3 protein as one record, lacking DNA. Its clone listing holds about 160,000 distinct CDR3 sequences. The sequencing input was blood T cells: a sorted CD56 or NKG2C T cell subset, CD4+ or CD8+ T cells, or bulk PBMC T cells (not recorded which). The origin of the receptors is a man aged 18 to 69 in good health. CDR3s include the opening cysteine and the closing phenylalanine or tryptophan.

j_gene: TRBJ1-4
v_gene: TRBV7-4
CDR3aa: CATWGGGREKLFF

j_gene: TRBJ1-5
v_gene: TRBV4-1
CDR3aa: CASSQNPSNQPQHF

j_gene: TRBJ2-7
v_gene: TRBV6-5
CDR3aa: CASSSAVRISYEQYF

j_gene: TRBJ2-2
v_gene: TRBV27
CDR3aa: CASSLYGPGTGELFF

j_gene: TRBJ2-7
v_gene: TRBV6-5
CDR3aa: CASSYEGSSGGIFEQYF

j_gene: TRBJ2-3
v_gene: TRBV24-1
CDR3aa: CATSDPEEGGDTQYF

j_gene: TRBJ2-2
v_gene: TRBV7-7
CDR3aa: CASSLQRGGLGTGELFF

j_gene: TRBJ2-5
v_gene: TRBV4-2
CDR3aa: CASSQDTSGTQYF

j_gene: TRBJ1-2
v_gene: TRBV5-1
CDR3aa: CASSTPGTDGYTF

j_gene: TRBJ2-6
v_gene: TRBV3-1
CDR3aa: CASSQDLGTGANVLTF

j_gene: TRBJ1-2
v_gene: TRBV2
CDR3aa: CASREDRGRGYTF

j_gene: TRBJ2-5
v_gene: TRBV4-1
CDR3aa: CASSHSRGGQETQYF

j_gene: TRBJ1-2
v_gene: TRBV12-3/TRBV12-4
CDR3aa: CASSPFEYGYTF

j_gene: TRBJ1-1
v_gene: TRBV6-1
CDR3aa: CASSPRRLETEAFF

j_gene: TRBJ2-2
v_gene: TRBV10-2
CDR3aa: CASSETLGGTNTGELFF

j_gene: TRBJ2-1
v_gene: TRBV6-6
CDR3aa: CASSWTDYNEQFF

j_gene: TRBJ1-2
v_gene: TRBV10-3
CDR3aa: CAISPTGGQNYGYTF

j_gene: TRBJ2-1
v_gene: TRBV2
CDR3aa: CASSERTFSSGGHEQFF